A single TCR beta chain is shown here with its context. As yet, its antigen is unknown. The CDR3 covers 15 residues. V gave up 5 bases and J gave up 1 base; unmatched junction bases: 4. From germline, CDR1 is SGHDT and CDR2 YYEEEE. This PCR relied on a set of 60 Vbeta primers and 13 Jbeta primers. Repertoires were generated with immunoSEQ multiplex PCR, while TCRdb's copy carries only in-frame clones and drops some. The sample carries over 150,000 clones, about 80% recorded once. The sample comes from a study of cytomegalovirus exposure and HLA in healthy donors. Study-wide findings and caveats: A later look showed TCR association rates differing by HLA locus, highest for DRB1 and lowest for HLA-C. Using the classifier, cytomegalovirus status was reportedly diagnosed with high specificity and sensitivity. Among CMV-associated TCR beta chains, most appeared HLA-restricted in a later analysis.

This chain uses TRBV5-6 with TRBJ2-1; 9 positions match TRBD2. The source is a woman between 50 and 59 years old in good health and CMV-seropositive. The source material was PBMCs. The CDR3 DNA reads TGTGCCAGCAGTGATAGCGGGGGTTCCTACAATGAGCAGTTCTTC. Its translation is CASSDSGGSYNEQFF. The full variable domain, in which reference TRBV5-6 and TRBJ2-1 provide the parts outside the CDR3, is DAGVTQSPTHLIKTRGQQVTLRCSPKSGHDTVSWYQQALGQGPQFIFQYYEEEERQRGNFPDRFSGHQFPNYSSELNVNALLLGDSALYLCASSDSGGSYNEQFFGPGTRLTVL.